This T cell receptor (beta chain) was captured in a study of T cell responses to AZD1222 COVID-19 vaccine. Regarding this clone: Its antigen is not identified.

Profiling relied on immunoSEQ multiplex PCR, and the TCRdb table lists in-frame clones only, not all of them. The data contain under 70,000 clones, over 60% of them singletons. CDR3 length: 12 amino acids. Per germline, CDR1 MNHEY and CDR2 SVGEGT. The germline V and J ends were trimmed by 0 bases and 8 bases, with 4 bases remaining between them. Study-level findings and limits: The donor group comprised mostly white British people and more females; the analysis possibly underestimated clonal diversity. Variant regions that are unmutated are reportedly the target of nearly half of spike-specific TCRs.

The specimen comprised peripheral blood, sampled on day 0 of AZD1222 vaccination. The chain has TRBV6-2 or TRBV6-3 and TRBJ2-2; D is ambiguous. The source is an adult in good health. CDR3 nucleotides: TGTGCCAGCAGTTACTCCGCAGGGGAGCTGTTTTTT. Amino acid sequence: CASSYSAGELFF.